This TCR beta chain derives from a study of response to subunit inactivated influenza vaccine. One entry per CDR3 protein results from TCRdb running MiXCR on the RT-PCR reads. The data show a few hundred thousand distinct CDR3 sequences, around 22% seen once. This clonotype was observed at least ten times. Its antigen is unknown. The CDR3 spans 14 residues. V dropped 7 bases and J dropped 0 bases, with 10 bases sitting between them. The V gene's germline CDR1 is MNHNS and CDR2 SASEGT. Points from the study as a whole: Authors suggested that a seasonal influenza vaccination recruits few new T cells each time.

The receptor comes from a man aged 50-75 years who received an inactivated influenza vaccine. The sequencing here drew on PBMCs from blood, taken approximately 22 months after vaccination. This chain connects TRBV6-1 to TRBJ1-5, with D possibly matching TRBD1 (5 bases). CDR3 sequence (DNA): TGTGCCAGCACGGGGGGGACTAGCAATCAGCCCCAGCATTTT. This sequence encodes CASTGGTSNQPQHF.